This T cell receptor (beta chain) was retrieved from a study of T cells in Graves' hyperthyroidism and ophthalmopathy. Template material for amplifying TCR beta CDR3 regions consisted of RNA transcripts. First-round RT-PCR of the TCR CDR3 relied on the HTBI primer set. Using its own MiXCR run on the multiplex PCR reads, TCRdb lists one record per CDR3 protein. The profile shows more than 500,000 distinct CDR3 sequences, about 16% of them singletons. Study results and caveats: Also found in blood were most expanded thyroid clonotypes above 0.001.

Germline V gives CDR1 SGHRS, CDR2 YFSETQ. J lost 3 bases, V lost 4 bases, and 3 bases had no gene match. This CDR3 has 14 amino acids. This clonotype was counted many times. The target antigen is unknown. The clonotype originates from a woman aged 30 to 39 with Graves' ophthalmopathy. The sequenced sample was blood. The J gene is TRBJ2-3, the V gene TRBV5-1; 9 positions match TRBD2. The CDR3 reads CASSTGLATDTQYF. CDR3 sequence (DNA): TGCGCCAGCAGCACCGGACTAGCGACAGATACGCAGTATTTT.